This TCR beta chain was retrieved from a study of long-term antiretroviral therapy in people with HIV. As for the study in general: It was about a decade before the 2015 immediate-ART recommendation that the earliest samples were taken.

Researchers ran immunoSEQ v3.0 at survey level. Here immunoSEQ multiplex PCR was the method, and the copy in TCRdb shows in-frame clones only, minus some. The sample has about 32,000 clones; 97% are singletons. Study-level findings and limits: Clonal populations expanded prior to ART predominated within the repertoire at all time points.

Trimming took off 6 bases at V and 4 bases at J, with 12 bases between the two ends. CDR1 MNHNS and CDR2 SASEGT come from the germline V gene. The CDR3 loop spans 13 amino acids. Only one count was recorded for this clone. What it binds is not known. No fewer than two post-ART and no fewer than one pre-ART PBMC samples existed for each donor. All participants with HIV were treated in the United States. This sequence was found in a man in his thirties or forties with HIV. The sample was unsorted PBMCs, taken 7.6 years after starting antiretroviral therapy. The V and J genes are TRBV6-1 and TRBJ1-1; no firm D call. The CDR3 is CASSEGGVTEAFF. The CDR3 nucleotides are TGTGCCAGCAGCGAGGGCGGGGTCACTGAAGCTTTCTTT.